The clone carrying this TCR beta chain came up a few times. The data belong to a study of blood T cells in healthy people across ages. Germline V lookup: CDR1 SGHTA, CDR2 FQGNSA. CDR3 length: 18 amino acids. J gave up 1 base and V 0 bases, and 8 bases lay outside the gene matches. Sample-barcoded 5' priming and a J-beta primer mix drove a second PCR of roughly 6 to 12 cycles. TCRdb ran MiXCR on the 5' RACE reads and lists one entry per CDR3 protein. In the table there are fewer than 950,000 distinct CDR3 sequences, 35% to 40% of which are singletons. Sequenced sample: blood. This TCR was sampled from a man between 18 and 29 years old in good health. The chain uses TRBV7-2 and TRBJ2-5, with TRBD2 matching 10 bases. The CDR3 DNA is TGTGCCAGCAGCTTAGCGGTGGCTAGCGGGGGCCCCCAAGAGACCCAGTACTTC. Residues: CASSLAVASGGPQETQYF.